Only one count was recorded for the clone carrying this TCR beta chain. Other DNA sequences of this sample code for an identical CDR3. The data originate from a study of control samples from healthy donors and cancer patients. The table came from immunoSEQ multiplex PCR; TCRdb's copy has only in-frame clones and leaves some out. In the table there are tens of thousands of clones, 75% to 90% of which are singletons. This CDR3 region has 13 residues. Germline V gives CDR1 KGHSH, CDR2 LQKENI. V lost 3 bases to trimming and J lost 1 base, with 6 bases between them. The V call is TRBV18, the J call TRBJ1-1; D gene unclear. Material: blood. This receptor was taken from a man aged 45-65 years in good health. CDR3 residues: CASSPTENTEAFF. In DNA, the CDR3 is TGTGCCAGCTCACCCACCGAGAACACTGAAGCTTTCTTT. The whole variable domain, filled in from reference TRBV18 and TRBJ1-1, reads NAGVMQNPRHLVRRRGQEARLRCSPMKGHSHVYWYRQLPEEGLKFMVYLQKENIIDESGMPKERFSAEFPKEGPSILRIQQVVRGDSAAYFCASSPTENTEAFFGQGTRLTVV.